The 23 T cell receptor beta chains listed next were all sequenced from one sample in a study of blood T cell repertoires in COVID-19. Assay: immunoSEQ multiplex PCR; the TCRdb copy retains only in-frame clones and omits some. The sample consists of around 100,000 clones, about 90% of them appearing once. Source material: peripheral blood. All receptors come from a man aged 30 to 39 in a cohort sampled during active COVID-19.

This chain joins TRBV2 and TRBJ2-7, with D possibly TRBD1 on 6 matching bases. Germline V gene lookup returns CDR1 SNHLY and CDR2 FYNNEI. V lost 7 bases to trimming and J lost 12 bases, with 22 bases between them. CDR3 length: 13 residues. Here the CDR3 reads CASTTAVVGGRYF. The CDR3 DNA follows: TGTGCCAGCACTACGGCCGTAGTAGGGGGTCGGTACTTC.

This clone is a singleton in its sample. The rearrangement uses TRBV28 and TRBJ2-7; 8 bases are shared with TRBD1. The germline gives CDR1 MDHEN, CDR2 SYDVKM. V lost 4 bases to trimming and J lost 2 bases; unmatched junction nucleotides: 4. The CDR3 totals 14 residues. The DNA for the CDR3 is TGTGCCAGCAGTTCGACAGGGGCGCCCTACGAGCAGTACTTC. As protein: CASSSTGAPYEQYF.

The J gene is TRBJ1-6, the V gene TRBV5-1; D might be TRBD1 (5 bases). The CDR3 has 13 residues. Germline CDR1 is SGHRS and CDR2 is YFSETQ. V lost 6 bases and J lost 12, with 16 bases in between. CDR3 DNA sequence: TGCGCCAGCAATAATTATGTGGGGGGACCCCTCCACTTT. Translated: CASNNYVGGPLHF.

The chain links TRBV7-9 to TRBJ1-1; no definite D call. Germline V CDR1 and CDR2: SEHNR, FQNEAQ (reference sequence). There are 14 residues in the CDR3. Trimming cost V 4 bases and J 3 bases, with 12 bases left between them. The CDR3 loop reads CASSSNTVDTEAFF. DNA of the CDR3: TGTGCCAGCAGCTCCAATACCGTAGACACTGAAGCTTTCTTT.

The chain has TRBV19 and TRBJ2-7, with D hard to call. CDR3 size: 15 residues. V lost 1 base to trimming and J lost 3 bases, with 13 bases between them. Germline CDR1 is LNHDA and CDR2 is SQIVND (reference sequence). CDR3 nucleotide sequence: TGTGCCAGTAGTATAGCCGGGTCGGTCGACTACGAGCAGTACTTC. This encodes CASSIAGSVDYEQYF.

The gene calls are TRBV19 and TRBJ1-2; 12 bases line up with TRBD1. The junction had 10 bases not matched to a gene; V was cut back by 7 bases and J by 7 bases. The CDR3 has 15 residues. Germline CDR1 LNHDA, CDR2 SQIVND (reference sequence). CDR3 residues: CASTLSGTGGSGYTF. The CDR3 coding sequence is TGTGCCAGTACCCTATCCGGGACAGGGGGCTCTGGCTACACCTTC.

V usage is TRBV7-8 and J usage is TRBJ1-1, with TRBD1 as a possible D gene (5 bases). Germline CDR1 and CDR2: SGHVS and FQNEAQ. V lost 2 bases and J lost 5, with 9 bases in between. The CDR3 has 13 residues. This CDR3 is CASSLSGGTEAFF. As DNA, the CDR3 is TGTGCCAGCAGCTTAAGCGGGGGGACTGAAGCTTTCTTT. Combining the CDR3 with reference TRBV7-8 and TRBJ1-1 gives the whole variable domain GAGVSQSPRYKVAKRGQDVALRCDPISGHVSLFWYQQALGQGPEFLTYFQNEAQLDKSGLPSDRFFAERPEGSVSTLKIQRTQQEDSAVYLCASSLSGGTEAFFGQGTRLTVV.

This clone was counted a single time. The chain couples TRBV7-2 to TRBJ2-3; 9 bases are shared with TRBD2. Germline V gives CDR1 SGHTA, CDR2 FQGNSA. The CDR3 covers 15 residues. The ends lost 2 bases at V and 1 base at J; junction bases unmatched: 1. CDR3 protein: CASSLQRGGTDTQYF. In DNA form, the CDR3 reads TGTGCCAGCAGCTTACAGCGGGGGGGCACAGATACGCAGTATTTT. Full variable domain (missing parts from reference TRBV7-2 and TRBJ2-3): GAGVSQSPSNKVTEKGKDVELRCDPISGHTALYWYRQSLGQGLEFLIYFQGNSAPDKSGLPSDRFSAERTGGSVSTLTIQRTQQEDSAVYLCASSLQRGGTDTQYFGPGTRLTVL.

V is TRBV18 and J is TRBJ2-1; 11 nucleotides line up with TRBD1. The germline CDR1 and CDR2 sequences are KGHSH and LQKENI. The CDR3 totals 16 residues. Losses at the gene ends were 0 bases for V and 6 bases for J; bases not matched to a gene: 4. The CDR3, as DNA: TGTGCCAGCTCACCACCGCGGGGACAGGGGGTCAATGAGCAGTTCTTC. This translates into CASSPPRGQGVNEQFF.

The chain is built from TRBV5-1 and TRBJ2-3, with no clear D. The CDR3 consists of 15 residues. Germline V gives CDR1 SGHRS, CDR2 YFSETQ. Trimming stripped 2 bases from V and 1 base from J, with 11 bases between. The CDR3 DNA is TGCGCCAGCAGCTTAGGCGGTGCCCGCACAGATACGCAGTATTTT. Its protein is CASSLGGARTDTQYF.

The rearrangement uses TRBV6-5 and TRBJ2-3, with 8 bases matching TRBD2. J lost 1 base, V lost 6 bases, and 6 bases had no gene match. The CDR3 is 15 residues long. Germline values: CDR1 MNHEY, CDR2 SVGAGI. CDR3: CASSLWTSRTDTQYF. The CDR3 region has the DNA TGTGCCAGCAGCCTATGGACTAGCCGCACAGATACGCAGTATTTT.

Comments on this clone: Other nucleotide sequences from this sample produce the same CDR3. The chain couples TRBV11-2 to TRBJ1-2, with 9 positions matching TRBD1. This CDR3 has 14 residues. Unmatched junction bases numbered 5, after V lost 1 base and J lost 8 bases. Looked up from germline, CDR1 is SGHAT and CDR2 is FQNNGV. This CDR3 reads CASSLVTGGEGYTF. The CDR3 nucleotides are TGTGCCAGCAGCTTAGTTACAGGGGGCGAAGGCTACACCTTC.

The J gene is TRBJ1-4, the V gene TRBV5-1; perhaps TRBD1 as D (5 bases). Germline CDR1 is SGHRS and CDR2 is YFSETQ. This CDR3 contains 14 residues. V was shortened by 0 bases and J by 4 bases, with 7 bases between the two germline ends. CDR3 loop: CASSLGQYNEKLFF. The DNA of the CDR3 is TGCGCCAGCAGCTTGGGACAGTATAATGAAAAACTGTTTTTT.

DNA of the CDR3: TGCGCCAGCAGCTACAGGGCGACTAATGAAAAACTGTTTTTT. Amino acids: CASSYRATNEKLFF. The gene calls are TRBV5-1 and TRBJ1-4; possible D gene TRBD1, 6 bases. V was trimmed by 3 bases and J by 2 bases, leaving 8 bases between them. Germline V gene lookup returns CDR1 SGHRS and CDR2 YFSETQ. This CDR3 has 14 amino acids.

The chain combines TRBV18 with TRBJ1-2; D not resolved. The V end lost 0 bases, the J end lost 11 bases, and 10 bases lay between the germline ends. CDR1 KGHSH and CDR2 LQKENI come from the germline V gene. The CDR3 totals 12 residues. The CDR3 DNA follows: TGTGCCAGCTCACCACCCGGCGGGAGATACACCTTC. This translates into CASSPPGGRYTF.

The chain combines TRBV6-5 with TRBJ2-5; 9 bases align to TRBD1. The CDR3 covers 14 residues. Trimming removed 6 bases from V and 1 base from J; junction bases left unmatched: 3. The germline CDR1 and CDR2 sequences are MNHEY and SVGAGI. CDR3 amino acids: CASRLQGAQETQYF. DNA of the CDR3: TGTGCCAGCAGATTACAGGGGGCCCAAGAGACCCAGTACTTC.

This chain joins TRBV2 and TRBJ1-3; TRBD1 matches 8 bases. V was pared by 5 bases and J by 0 bases, with 6 bases of the junction left unmatched. Germline CDR1 reads SNHLY; CDR2 reads FYNNEI. The CDR3 is made up of 16 amino acids. CDR3 DNA sequence: TGTGCCAGCAGTCGGACAGGGCCTAGCTCTGGAAACACCATATATTTT. It encodes CASSRTGPSSGNTIYF. The complete variable domain, with remaining parts taken from reference TRBV2 and TRBJ1-3, reads EPEVTQTPSHQVTQMGQEVILRCVPISNHLYFYWYRQILGQKVEFLVSFYNNEISEKSEIFDDQFSVERPDGSNFTLKIRSTKLEDSAMYFCASSRTGPSSGNTIYFGEGSWLTVV.

The CDR3 loop is CASGERGASYNEQFF. CDR3 DNA: TGTGCCAGCGGGGAACGGGGGGCCTCCTACAATGAGCAGTTCTTC. V usage is TRBV7-9 and J usage is TRBJ2-1; D might be TRBD2 (7 bases). The CDR3 extends over 15 amino acids. Trimming left V 8 bases short and J 0 bases short, with 14 bases between. The V gene's germline CDR1 is SEHNR and CDR2 FQNEAQ (reference sequence).

This sequence joins TRBV11-3 and TRBJ2-1; D is uncertain. Trimming removed 5 bases from V and 10 bases from J, with 21 bases in between. The germline V gene encodes CDR1 SGHNT and CDR2 YENEEA. The CDR3 sequence is 15 residues long. CDR3 protein: CASSPRDRVSREQFF. CDR3 coding DNA: TGTGCCAGCAGCCCGAGAGATCGGGTCTCACGGGAGCAGTTCTTC.

The V gene is TRBV28, the J gene TRBJ1-2; 7 nucleotides align to TRBD1. The trim removed 5 bases at V and 8 bases at J, leaving 5 bases unmatched. Germline V CDR1 and CDR2: MDHEN, SYDVKM. This CDR3 contains 12 residues. CDR3 protein: CASSRQGGGYTF. The CDR3 DNA reads as TGTGCCAGCAGTAGACAGGGAGGAGGCTACACCTTC.

The gene calls are TRBV3-1 (or the pseudogene TRBV3-2) and TRBJ1-6; D not resolved. V shed 1 base and J shed 7 bases, with 8 bases lying between them. The CDR3 is 14 amino acids. Germline values: CDR1 LGHDT, CDR2 YNNKEL (reference sequence). The DNA of the CDR3 is TGTGCCAGCAGCCAAGGGGCTTTCAATTCACCCCTCCACTTT. As protein: CASSQGAFNSPLHF.

The sample holds a few counts of this clone. The chain has TRBV4-1 and TRBJ2-7; D unresolved. Looked up from germline, CDR1 is MGHRA and CDR2 is YSYEKL. V was pared by 1 base and J by 2 bases, with 12 bases between. The length of the CDR3 is 15 residues. CDR3 region: CASSQVAEQTYEQYF. The CDR3 DNA reads as TGCGCCAGCAGCCAAGTCGCGGAGCAGACCTACGAGCAGTACTTC.

The rearrangement uses TRBV5-4 and TRBJ2-1; 7 nucleotides align to TRBD1. V lost 3 bases and J lost 7; bases outside the gene matches: 7. The CDR3 sequence is 14 residues long. CDR1 is SGHNT and CDR2 is YYREEE in the germline V gene (reference sequence). Here the CDR3 DNA reads TGTGCCAGCAGCTACGGCCGACAGGGAAATGAGCAGTTCTTC. Amino acids: CASSYGRQGNEQFF.